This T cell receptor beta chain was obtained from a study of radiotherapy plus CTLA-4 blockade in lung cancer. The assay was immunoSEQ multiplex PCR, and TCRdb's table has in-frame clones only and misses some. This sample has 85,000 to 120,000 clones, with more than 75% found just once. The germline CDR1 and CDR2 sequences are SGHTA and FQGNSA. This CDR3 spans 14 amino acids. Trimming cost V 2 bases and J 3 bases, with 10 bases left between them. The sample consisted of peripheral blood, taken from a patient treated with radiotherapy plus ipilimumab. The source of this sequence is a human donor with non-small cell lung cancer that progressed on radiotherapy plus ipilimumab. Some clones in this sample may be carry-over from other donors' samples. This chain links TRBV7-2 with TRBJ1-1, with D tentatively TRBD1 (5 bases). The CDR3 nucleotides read TGTGCCAGCAGCTTACAAGGGGCCTACACTGAAGCTTTCTTT. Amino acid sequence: CASSLQGAYTEAFF.